This T cell receptor (beta chain) was retrieved from a study of blood T cell repertoires in COVID-19. Profiled with immunoSEQ multiplex PCR; TCRdb holds only in-frame clones, not every one. The table lists under 250,000 clones, 81% of them singletons, with 8.9% in the top ten. The specimen sequenced was PBMCs or T cells enriched from blood (not recorded which). This TCR was sampled from a woman aged 50 to 60 with acute COVID-19.

The CDR3 reads CASRLAALQETQYF. CDR3 DNA sequence: TGTGCCAGCAGACTAGCGGCCCTACAAGAGACCCAGTACTTC. The J gene is TRBJ2-5, the V gene TRBV7-2; 8 positions match TRBD2. V was clipped by 6 bases and J by 2 bases; unmatched bases: 5. The germline gives CDR1 SGHTA, CDR2 FQGNSA. The CDR3 is 14 amino acids.